The rows below give T cell receptor beta chains drawn from one sample of a study of blood T cells in healthy people across ages. One entry per CDR3 protein, called by TCRdb with MiXCR from the 5' RACE reads. This table holds roughly 1,300,000 distinct CDR3 sequences, approximately 59% found once. Sequenced material: blood. The receptors derive from a man between 18 and 29 years old in good health. The CDR3 runs from the conserved cysteine through the conserved F or W. D genes are given only for firm matches. Where a row states a size, it is once, few, many or the class of an expanded clone; other rows omit it.

v_call	clone_size	j_call	d_call	cdr3_nt	cdr3_aa
TRBV4-1	once	TRBJ2-1	.	TGCGCCAGCAGCCAAGACCAGTTAAGGCAGCAGTTCTTC	CASSQDQLRQQFF
TRBV10-3	few	TRBJ2-1	TRBD2	TGTGCCATCACAGGACTAGAGTACAATGAGCAGTTCTTC	CAITGLEYNEQFF
TRBV5-1	.	TRBJ1-4	.	TGCGCCAGCAGGAGGGAGAATCGGGAAAAACTGTTTTTT	CASRRENREKLFF
TRBV9	.	TRBJ2-1	.	TGTGCCAGCAGCGGGGGGGCTAGCCCCTACAATGAGCAGTTCTTC	CASSGGASPYNEQFF
TRBV20-1	.	TRBJ2-5	TRBD1	TGCAGTGCTGGTCCCACCATCAGGGGGGAGACCCAGTACTTC	CSAGPTIRGETQYF
TRBV20-1	few	TRBJ1-5	.	TGCAGTGCTAGTTCTGGGGCAAGGGGCAATCAGCCCCAGCATTTT	CSASSGARGNQPQHF
TRBV24-1	.	TRBJ2-2	TRBD1	TGTGCCACCAGTGATTCAAAGGGCAGGGGGCGCACCGGGGAGCTGTTTTTT	CATSDSKGRGRTGELFF
TRBV9	.	TRBJ2-3	TRBD1	TGTGCCAGCAGTTTGGACAGGACGAAAAGCACAGATACGCAGTATTTT	CASSLDRTKSTDTQYF
TRBV4-1	.	TRBJ2-5	TRBD2	TGCGCCAGCAGCCAGACGGGACTAGCGGGAGGGGAGACCCAGTACTTC	CASSQTGLAGGETQYF
TRBV27	.	TRBJ2-3	.	TGTGCCAGCAGTTTATCGGACGGGTCTGGCACAGATACGCAGTATTTT	CASSLSDGSGTDTQYF
TRBV4-2	.	TRBJ2-7	.	TGTGCCAGCAGCCAAGAGGATGAATACGAGCAGTACTTC	CASSQEDEYEQYF
TRBV7-6	.	TRBJ2-1	TRBD2	TGTGCCAGCAGCTTAGCGGGGACTAGCGGGAGAAAGATATCGGGGTACAATGAGCAGTTCTTC	CASSLAGTSGRKISGYNEQFF
TRBV6-1	.	TRBJ2-3	.	TGTGCCAGCAGTGAAGGGTTCTCCGCAGATACGCAGTATTTT	CASSEGFSADTQYF
TRBV12-3/TRBV12-4	.	TRBJ2-1	TRBD2	TGTGCCAGCGTTTTAAGCGGGAGCGGGGACAATGAGCAGTTCTTC	CASVLSGSGDNEQFF
TRBV27	.	TRBJ1-5	TRBD1	TGTGCCAGCAGTCCACGGACAGGGGGGCATCAGCCCCAGCATTTT	CASSPRTGGHQPQHF
TRBV7-2	.	TRBJ1-3	TRBD1	TGTGCCAGCAGTTTCCGGGACAGTCTTGTGGGAAACACCATATATTTT	CASSFRDSLVGNTIYF
TRBV12-3/TRBV12-4	.	TRBJ2-7	.	TGTGCCAGCGGACTGGGGCCCTACGAGCAGTACTTC	CASGLGPYEQYF
TRBV20-1	many	TRBJ2-5	TRBD1	TGCAGTGCTAGGGACAGGGGGCTCGGGGAGACCCAGTACTTC	CSARDRGLGETQYF
TRBV20-1	few	TRBJ2-1	TRBD2	TGCAGTGCTCCCTTGTGGGCTAGCGGGAGAATCTCCCAGTTCTTC	CSAPLWASGRISQFF
TRBV29-1	.	TRBJ1-1	.	TGCAGCGCAACCTCGACAGTCATGAACACTGAAGCTTTCTTT	CSATSTVMNTEAFF
TRBV20-1	.	TRBJ1-2	.	TGCAGTGCTAGAGATGTAACAAATTATGGCTACACCTTC	CSARDVTNYGYTF
TRBV5-1	.	TRBJ2-7	.	TGCGCCAGCAGCTTAACCCCCGGACCCTACGAGCAGTACTTC	CASSLTPGPYEQYF
TRBV20-1	.	TRBJ2-5	TRBD1	TGCAGTGCTACTAGGGGACAGGGGGCATGGGAGACCCAGTACTTC	CSATRGQGAWETQYF
TRBV20-1	.	TRBJ2-5	TRBD2	TGCAGTGCTAGTCCTAGCGGGGGGGCAGGCCAAGAGACCCAGTACTTC	CSASPSGGAGQETQYF
TRBV7-2	.	TRBJ2-1	TRBD1	TGTGCCAGCAACGCTGGGACAGGGTACAATGAGCAGTTCTTC	CASNAGTGYNEQFF
TRBV5-6	.	TRBJ2-1	.	TGTGCCAGCAGCTATGGGAGTGGAACCCATGAGCAGTTCTTC	CASSYGSGTHEQFF
TRBV20-1	.	TRBJ2-7	TRBD2	TGCAGTGCTAGCTATAGCGGGGGCCCCTACGAGCAGTACTTC	CSASYSGGPYEQYF